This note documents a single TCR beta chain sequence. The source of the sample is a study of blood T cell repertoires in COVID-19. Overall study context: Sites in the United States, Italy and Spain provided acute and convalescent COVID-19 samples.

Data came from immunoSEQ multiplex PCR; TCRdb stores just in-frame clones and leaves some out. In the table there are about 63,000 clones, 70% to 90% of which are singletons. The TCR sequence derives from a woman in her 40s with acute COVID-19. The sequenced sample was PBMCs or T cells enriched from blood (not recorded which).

The CDR3: CASRGEGNYGYTF. The CDR3 region has the DNA TGTGCCAGCAGAGGTGAGGGTAACTATGGCTACACCTTC. V is TRBV9 and J is TRBJ1-2, with D unresolved. The CDR3 runs to 13 residues. Between the trimmed V and J ends, which lost 5 bases and 1 base, there was a span of 9 bases. Looked up from germline, CDR1 is SGDLS and CDR2 is YYNGEE.